This T cell receptor beta chain was sequenced for a study of radiation and T cells in renal cell carcinoma (dated by TCRdb to 2020 to 2022). Study-wide context: Samples were obtained from a clinical trial, in which 15 Gy stereotactic body radiation therapy was delivered to primary renal cell carcinomas and nephrectomy was performed 4 weeks later. In total, approximately 53 samples, comprising 26 tumors and around 27 peripheral blood samples, were subjected to TCR beta sequencing. Across all 53 samples, under 5,000,000 unique CDR3 nucleotide sequences, encoding 2 million to 3 million unique CDR3 amino acid sequences, were identified.

Concerning this clone: Its antigen is currently not known. This may come from a read error, since a much larger clone is one base off.

The paper as a whole reports these results and caveats: Because pretreatment tumor biopsies were not available, the study could not determine whether clonotypes were already present within the tumor at baseline. Because the trial had a single-armed design, the trial could not examine how radiation dose or scheduling affected the TCR repertoire. Tracking of blood repertoire dynamics stopped at around 4 weeks after treatment, with no follow-up past that point. An increase in top tumor clonotypes in blood was observed from baseline to 2 weeks post-radiation, followed by contraction by 4 weeks, which was taken to suggest transient expansion of tumor-resident clones.

Following the manufacturer's recommendations, the immunoSEQ kit was used to generate TCR beta libraries from genomic DNA. To prepare the libraries, a first multiplex PCR with proprietary primers was run, followed by a second PCR that added unique barcodes, and a bead cleanup was done after each round. A positive control reaction and a negative control reaction, both provided in the kit, were run with every batch of samples. The final libraries were assessed on an Agilent 4200 TapeStation D1000 ScreenTape, pooled by volume, and quantified by qPCR. Sequencing was performed on an Illumina NextSeq500 using a MidOutput 150-cycle cartridge, with 156 Read1 cycles, 15 Index1 cycles, and the kit custom primers. The pooled library was loaded at 0.75 to 1 pM, and approximately 18% PhiX control was spiked in. On the study's bioinformatics: The vendor-processed data were analyzed in R, and a clonotype was defined as all T cells that share the same CDR3 nucleotide sequence. For clone abundance analyses, frequencies were normalized to the 10,000 most abundant clones per sample. Public T cell clones, averaging fewer than five per sample, were removed before analysis. Tumor-enriched and baseline blood-enriched clonotypes were defined by at least a 32-fold difference in abundance between compartments. A beta-binomial differential abundance model was used to identify clonotypes that expanded or contracted between blood time points. Similarity between tumor and blood repertoires was quantified using the Baroni-Urbani and Buser coefficient, and groups were compared with two-tailed Wilcoxon tests in R. As stored in TCRdb, this immuneACCESS dataset retains in-frame rearrangements with V and J assigned. A fraction of the clones does not appear; measured against another copy, unresolved V genes explain less than half of the discrepancy, and the remainder lacks a known reason. That table furnishes V, J and clone size, whereas the DNA furnished D and trimming. The sample profile shows roughly 120,000 clones; roughly 85% of them were found once. The top ten hold approximately 3% of the sample.

Taken with the paper, the label for time point translates to: baseline pretreatment blood. The treatment or condition label of this sample denotes: 15 Gy SBRT to primary tumor, nephrectomy 4 weeks later. To track tumor-enriched clonotypes, serial peripheral blood was sampled from radiation-treated patients at baseline and at 2 weeks and 4 weeks after SBRT. All patients had renal cell carcinoma with clear cell pathology. Genomic DNA for TCR sequencing was prepared using the QIAamp DNA Blood Mini Kit (Qiagen). The analyses included only samples that passed all quality control checks. The CDR3 runs 13 amino acids, cysteine and phenylalanine included. Here the CDR3 DNA is all that survives: 39 bases in frame from base 1. CDR1 is given as SNHLY and CDR2 as FYNNEI, both from the germline V gene. V is shortened by 2 bases, J by 5 bases, and the region joining them spans 9 bases.

The rearranged chain carries TRBV2 and TRBJ1-1; TRBD1 is a possible D gene, resting on 5 matching bases. This specimen was blood, taken from a patient whose treatment included radiotherapy and nephrectomy. The origin of this receptor is an older woman with renal cell carcinoma. At the DNA level, the sequence is TGTGCCAGCAGTGAAACGGGGGAAACTGAAGCTTTCTTT. It encodes CASSETGETEAFF.